These 27 T cell receptor beta chains share one sample of origin, sequenced in a study of blood T cell repertoires in COVID-19 (dated by TCRdb to 2018 to 2020). The library relied on the immunoSEQ multiplex PCR assay. What TCRdb holds here is the immuneACCESS table cut down to in-frame rearrangements. Part of the clones is not present; checked against another copy, under half of the missing clones reflect an unresolved V gene, and the others are unexplained. The sample yields about 200,000 clones; 86% were counted once. The ten largest clones capture 3.5% to 4.5% of the sample. The sequenced material came from peripheral blood. The receptors come from a man over 45 with acute or convalescent COVID-19.

The V call is TRBV18, the J call TRBJ1-2; D gene ambiguous. Trimming pared 6 bases from V and 2 bases from J, leaving 13 bases between. Germline V gives CDR1 KGHSH, CDR2 LQKENI. The CDR3 runs 14 residues. CDR3 sequence: CASSDGEGNYGYTF. DNA for the CDR3: TGTGCCAGCTCGGACGGAGAGGGCAACTATGGCTACACCTTC. The whole variable domain, filled in from reference TRBV18 and TRBJ1-2, reads NAGVMQNPRHLVRRRGQEARLRCSPMKGHSHVYWYRQLPEEGLKFMVYLQKENIIDESGMPKERFSAEFPKEGPSILRIQQVVRGDSAAYFCASSDGEGNYGYTFGSGTRLTVV.

This clone appeared a few times. The chain recombines TRBV19 with TRBJ2-1, with D maybe TRBD2 (7 bases). CDR3 length: 14 amino acids. CDR1 is LNHDA and CDR2 is SQIVND in the germline V gene (reference sequence). The germline V and J ends were trimmed by 11 bases and 5 bases, with 19 bases remaining between them. The CDR3 reads CARPRRGRHNEQFF. CDR3 in DNA: TGTGCCCGCCCCCGGCGGGGGCGCCACAATGAGCAGTTCTTC. Full variable domain (remainder filled in from reference TRBV19 and TRBJ2-1): DGGITQSPKYLFRKEGQNVTLSCEQNLNHDAMYWYRQDPGQGLRLIYYSQIVNDFQKGDIAEGYSVSREKKESFPLTVTSAQKNPTAFYLCARPRRGRHNEQFFGPGTRLTVL.

The chain uses TRBV19 and TRBJ1-2, with 7 bases lining up with TRBD1. CDR1 and CDR2 (germline): LNHDA, SQIVND (reference sequence). This CDR3 region has 12 residues. Trimming removed 5 bases from V and 5 bases from J; junction bases left unmatched: 2. In nucleotides, the CDR3 is TGTGCCAGTAGTGTGGGACAGTATGGCTACACCTTC. Protein sequence: CASSVGQYGYTF. The full variable domain, its missing parts supplied by reference TRBV19 and TRBJ1-2, is DGGITQSPKYLFRKEGQNVTLSCEQNLNHDAMYWYRQDPGQGLRLIYYSQIVNDFQKGDIAEGYSVSREKKESFPLTVTSAQKNPTAFYLCASSVGQYGYTFGSGTRLTVV.

V usage is TRBV19 and J usage is TRBJ1-1, with D possibly matching TRBD1 (5 bases). The CDR3 is made up of 16 amino acids. Per germline, CDR1 LNHDA and CDR2 SQIVND (reference sequence). V gave up 6 bases and J gave up 1 base, with 18 bases separating them. This CDR3 is CASSSAYRIRNTEAFF. CDR3 in DNA: TGTGCCAGTAGCAGCGCATACAGGATAAGGAACACTGAAGCTTTCTTT.

The chain uses TRBV11-1 and TRBJ1-1; the D gene is possibly TRBD1 (5 bases). The CDR3 loop spans 14 amino acids. Germline V gene sequence: CDR1 SGHAT, CDR2 FQDESV (reference sequence). Trimming removed 5 bases from V and 1 base from J, with 11 bases in between. The CDR3 DNA is TGTGCCAGCAGCCCAGGACACGCGAACACTGAAGCTTTCTTT. Encoded protein: CASSPGHANTEAFF. The full variable domain, its missing parts supplied by reference TRBV11-1 and TRBJ1-1, is EAEVAQSPRYKITEKSQAVAFWCDPISGHATLYWYRQILGQGPELLVQFQDESVVDDSQLPKDRFSAERLKGVDSTLKIQPAELGDSAMYLCASSPGHANTEAFFGQGTRLTVV.

The rearrangement uses TRBV18 and TRBJ2-1, with 7 positions matching TRBD2. In germline, CDR1 is KGHSH, CDR2 LQKENI. V shed 2 bases, J shed 4 bases, and the junction held 2 bases outside the gene matches. The CDR3 totals 14 residues. DNA for the CDR3: TGTGCCAGCTCACCAGCGGGGGTTTACAATGAGCAGTTCTTC. Protein product: CASSPAGVYNEQFF.

This chain joins TRBV6-5 and TRBJ1-1; D gene unclear. With 4 bases removed from V and 3 bases from J, the gap between germline ends came to 15 bases. This CDR3 spans 15 amino acids. CDR1 and CDR2 from the germline V gene are MNHEY and SVGAGI. CDR3 amino acids: CASSSLFNRDTEAFF. The CDR3 DNA is TGTGCCAGCAGTTCTCTCTTCAACCGAGACACTGAAGCTTTCTTT.

The chain uses TRBV9 and TRBJ1-1, with 8 bases that match TRBD1. This CDR3 comprises 16 residues. V lost 0 bases, J lost 1 base, and 5 bases stayed unmatched. Germline CDR1 reads SGDLS; CDR2 reads YYNGEE. The CDR3 sequence is CASSVGTGQENTEAFF. CDR3 nucleotides: TGTGCCAGCAGCGTAGGGACAGGGCAGGAGAACACTGAAGCTTTCTTT.

The chain recombines TRBV11-2 with TRBJ2-5, with 11 nucleotides matching TRBD2. V was pared by 5 bases and J by 0 bases, with 11 bases of the junction left unmatched. Per germline, CDR1 SGHAT and CDR2 FQNNGV. This CDR3 has 18 amino acids. The CDR3 DNA reads as TGTGCCAGCAGCCTAGCGGGGGGTTACCGGCTGTACCAAGAGACCCAGTACTTC. Residues: CASSLAGGYRLYQETQYF.

This chain links TRBV2 with TRBJ1-5; D may be TRBD1 (6 bases). The germline gives CDR1 SNHLY, CDR2 FYNNEI. The CDR3 is 15 residues long. Trimming stripped 5 bases from V and 0 bases from J, with 11 bases between. The chain's CDR3 is CASSPQGNSNQPQHF. For the CDR3, the DNA is TGTGCCAGCAGTCCACAGGGAAATAGCAATCAGCCCCAGCATTTT.

V and J are TRBV29-1 and TRBJ1-1, with a tentative D call TRBD1 (5 bases). From germline, CDR1 is SQVTM and CDR2 ANQGSEA. The CDR3 is made up of 14 amino acids. Trimming took 4 bases from V and 1 from J, leaving 13 bases between them. The CDR3 here is CSVGLAGPNTEAFF. The CDR3 DNA follows: TGCAGCGTTGGATTGGCGGGGCCGAACACTGAAGCTTTCTTT.

This rearrangement joins TRBV19 to TRBJ1-1; the D gene is possibly TRBD1 (5 bases). The CDR3 spans 14 residues. Germline values: CDR1 LNHDA, CDR2 SQIVND (reference sequence). V dropped 6 bases and J dropped 6 bases, with 17 bases sitting between them. CDR3 residues: CASRAGEARAEAFF. In DNA form, the CDR3 reads TGTGCCAGTAGGGCGGGGGAGGCGCGCGCTGAAGCTTTCTTT.

The chain employs TRBV10-1 and TRBJ2-5; 13 bases align to TRBD2. This CDR3 contains 17 residues. Unmatched junction bases numbered 4, after V lost 2 bases and J lost 1 base. Germline V lookup: CDR1 WNHNN, CDR2 SYGVQD (reference sequence). CDR3 DNA sequence: TGCGCCAGCAGTGAGGGACTAGCGGGGGTCACCCAAGAGACCCAGTACTTC. This translates into CASSEGLAGVTQETQYF.

The CDR3 DNA is TGTGCCAGCAGTGAAAGGGGACAGGGAAGAGATGGCTACACCTTC. Its protein product is CASSERGQGRDGYTF. The J gene is TRBJ1-2, the V gene TRBV6-1; 9 bases fit TRBD1. Trimming took 2 bases from V and 6 from J; bases not matched to a gene: 7. The CDR3 length is 15 residues. Germline CDR1 is MNHNS and CDR2 is SASEGT.

This clone was picked up one time. This rearrangement joins TRBV6-5 to TRBJ2-2, with a possible D match to TRBD1 (6 bases). The CDR3 is 14 residues long. With 5 bases removed from V and 6 bases from J, the gap between germline ends came to 13 bases. Germline lookup yields CDR1 MNHEY and CDR2 SVGAGI. The CDR3 spells CASSLTQGAGELFF. The DNA for the CDR3 is TGTGCCAGCAGTCTCACACAGGGCGCCGGGGAGCTGTTTTTT.

The chain is built from TRBV25-1 and TRBJ1-1, with D tentatively TRBD1 (6 bases). Trimming cost V 6 bases and J 1 base, with 21 bases left between them. The germline V gene has CDR1 MGHDK and CDR2 SYGVNS. This CDR3 spans 17 amino acids. CDR3 nucleotides: TGTGCCAGCAGCCCGGGTAGGGGGGGCGTTAAGAACACTGAAGCTTTCTTT. Encoded protein: CASSPGRGGVKNTEAFF.

This clone was detected once. The chain links TRBV3-1 (or the pseudogene TRBV3-2) to TRBJ2-2; TRBD2 might be the D (5 bases). Trimming removed 4 bases from V and 4 bases from J, with 10 bases in between. Germline lookup yields CDR1 LGHDT and CDR2 YNNKEL (reference sequence). The length of the CDR3 is 14 residues. CDR3 sequence: CASSPRRGTGELFF. Here the CDR3 DNA reads TGTGCCAGCAGCCCCCGACGGGGCACCGGGGAGCTGTTTTTT.

The gene calls are TRBV18 and TRBJ2-3, with 8 bases fitting TRBD2. V was clipped by 2 bases and J by 2 bases; unmatched bases: 3. Per the germline V gene, CDR1 is KGHSH and CDR2 is LQKENI. The CDR3 is 15 amino acids. CDR3: CASSPVLADTDTQYF. The CDR3 nucleotides are TGTGCCAGCTCACCAGTACTAGCGGACACAGATACGCAGTATTTT.

CDR3 sequence (DNA): TGTGCCAGCAGTTTATCCAAGAGCTATGGCTACACCTTC. It codes for CASSLSKSYGYTF. This sequence joins TRBV27 and TRBJ1-2; D is undetermined. The germline gives CDR1 MNHEY, CDR2 SMNVEV (reference sequence). CDR3 size: 13 residues. V lost 0 bases and J 4 bases, leaving 6 bases between the germline ends.

Points on this clone: This CDR3 is also generated by other DNA sequences in the sample. The V and J genes are TRBV5-1 and TRBJ1-3; D remains unclear. This CDR3 has 13 amino acids. Per germline, CDR1 SGHRS and CDR2 YFSETQ. The V and J ends lost 1 base and 2 bases respectively, with 4 bases between them. The CDR3 protein is CASSLSPGNTIYF. The CDR3 bases are TGCGCCAGCAGCTTGAGCCCTGGAAACACCATATATTTT.

The chain uses TRBV6-1 and TRBJ1-2; 7 positions match TRBD1. Germline V lookup: CDR1 MNHNS, CDR2 SASEGT. The J segment lost 4 bases and the V segment lost 6 bases, leaving 8 bases of the junction unmatched. The CDR3 is 14 residues long. The CDR3 nucleotides read TGTGCCAGCAGCGAGACAGGGTATAGCTATGGCTACACCTTC. Translating it yields CASSETGYSYGYTF.

This sequence joins TRBV5-1 and TRBJ1-2, with TRBD1 matching over 9 bases. V shed 4 bases and J 0 bases; nucleotides not matched to a gene: 4. Per germline, CDR1 SGHRS and CDR2 YFSETQ. The CDR3 sequence is 15 residues long. The CDR3 reads CASSPTGGANYGYTF. As DNA, the CDR3 is TGCGCCAGCAGCCCGACAGGGGGGGCTAACTATGGCTACACCTTC.

The chain joins TRBV12-5 to TRBJ1-1; 7 bases match TRBD1. CDR1 is LGHNT and CDR2 is FRNRAP in the germline V gene. CDR3 length equals 17 residues. The junction had 19 bases not matched to a gene; V was cut back by 6 bases and J by 6 bases. The DNA of the CDR3 is TGTGCTAGTGGCTTTTCCCTAACAGGGGAGGTTCGAGCTGAAGCTTTCTTT. It is translated as CASGFSLTGEVRAEAFF.

V gene TRBV4-2 combines with J gene TRBJ2-7; TRBD1 agrees at 8 bases. CDR3 length: 18 amino acids. The junction had 11 bases not matched to a gene; V was cut back by 1 base and J by 0 bases. In germline, CDR1 is LGHNA, CDR2 YNFKEQ. CDR3 in DNA: TGTGCCAGCAGCCAAGCGCCCGCTGGGACAGGACACTCCTACGAGCAGTACTTC. It encodes CASSQAPAGTGHSYEQYF.

The V and J genes are TRBV5-1 and TRBJ2-5; D is possibly TRBD2 (6 bases). There are 15 residues in the CDR3. V gave up 4 bases and J gave up 5 bases, with 18 bases separating them. CDR1 and CDR2 from the germline V gene are SGHRS and YFSETQ. CDR3: CASSLNPTSMETQYF. CDR3 sequence (DNA): TGCGCCAGCAGCCTCAACCCGACTAGTATGGAGACCCAGTACTTC.

The chain carries TRBV24-1 and TRBJ2-2, with D perhaps TRBD1 (6 bases). The V gene lost 6 bases and the J gene lost 3 bases, with 7 bases spanning the gap. CDR3 length: 13 amino acids. In germline, CDR1 is KGHDR, CDR2 SFDVKD. The CDR3 loop is CATSQGYTGELFF. The CDR3 DNA is TGTGCCACCAGTCAGGGGTACACCGGGGAGCTGTTTTTT.

This clone appeared a single time. CDR3 in DNA: TGTGCCAGCGGCCGGGACAACTACGAGCAGTACTTC. Its protein product is CASGRDNYEQYF. This chain links TRBV6-5 with TRBJ2-7, with D possibly matching TRBD1 (6 bases). Trimming removed 8 bases from V and 3 bases from J, with 11 bases in between. Germline V gene sequence: CDR1 MNHEY, CDR2 SVGAGI. This CDR3 spans 12 amino acids.